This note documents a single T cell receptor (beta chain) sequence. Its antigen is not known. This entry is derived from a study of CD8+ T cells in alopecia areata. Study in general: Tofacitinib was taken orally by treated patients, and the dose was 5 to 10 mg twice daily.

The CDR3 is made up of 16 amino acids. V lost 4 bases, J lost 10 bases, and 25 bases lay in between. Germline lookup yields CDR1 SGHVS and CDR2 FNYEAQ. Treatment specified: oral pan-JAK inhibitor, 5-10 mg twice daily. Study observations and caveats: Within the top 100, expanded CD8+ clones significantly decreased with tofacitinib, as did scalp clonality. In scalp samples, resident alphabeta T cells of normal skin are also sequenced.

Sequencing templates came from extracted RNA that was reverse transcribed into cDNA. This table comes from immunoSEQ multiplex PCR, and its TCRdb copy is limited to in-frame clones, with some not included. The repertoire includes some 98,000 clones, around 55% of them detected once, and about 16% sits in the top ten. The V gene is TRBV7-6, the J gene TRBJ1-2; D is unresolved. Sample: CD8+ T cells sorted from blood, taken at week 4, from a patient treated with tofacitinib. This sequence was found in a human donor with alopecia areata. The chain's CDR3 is CASSSNLNISEAHYTF. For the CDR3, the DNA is TGTGCCAGCAGCTCAAATCTCAACATCTCAGAGGCGCACTACACCTTC.